The rows below give T cell receptor beta chains drawn from one sample of a study of Graves' ophthalmopathy and Graves' hyperthyroidism. TCRdb itself ran the multiplex PCR reads through MiXCR, one entry per CDR3 protein. Of about 380,000 distinct CDR3 sequences listed, just over 15% are singletons. The sample taken for sequencing was peripheral blood. Every receptor here comes from a woman between 18 and 29 years old with stable Graves' hyperthyroidism. The CDR3 runs from the conserved cysteine through the conserved F or W. Each record gives: clone size, CDR3 length, V gene, D gene, J gene, CDR3 DNA, CDR3 protein. D genes are given only for firm matches. A clone size is listed for some rows: how often the clone was seen (once, few, many), or a class if it is expanded.

size: many
length: 15
V: TRBV19
D: -
J: TRBJ1-1
DNA: TGTGCCAGTAGTATTCGTACCGGCAAGTGGGATGAAGCTTTCTTT
CDR3: CASSIRTGKWDEAFF

size: many
length: 12
V: TRBV28
D: -
J: TRBJ1-1
DNA: TGTGCCAGCAGTTTACTGGAGGAGGAAGCTTTCTTT
CDR3: CASSLLEEEAFF

size: many
length: 14
V: TRBV12-3/TRBV12-4
D: -
J: TRBJ2-5
DNA: TGTGCCAGCAACCCCTTAGGAGTGGGAGAGACCCAGTACTTC
CDR3: CASNPLGVGETQYF

size: -
length: 15
V: TRBV3-1
D: -
J: TRBJ1-1
DNA: TGTGCCAGCAGCCCTCCAGGGGTGGGGAACAGTGAAGCTTTCTTT
CDR3: CASSPPGVGNSEAFF

size: many
length: 14
V: TRBV20-1
D: TRBD1
J: TRBJ2-5
DNA: TGCAGTGCTAGAATTCAGGGGGCAAGGGAGACCCAGTACTTC
CDR3: CSARIQGARETQYF

size: many
length: 12
V: TRBV6-1
D: -
J: TRBJ1-1
DNA: TGTGCCAGCAGATTCTTAGGTGCTGAAGCTTTCTTT
CDR3: CASRFLGAEAFF

size: many
length: 14
V: TRBV25-1
D: TRBD1
J: TRBJ1-2
DNA: TGTGCCAGCAGTGATTCGAAGGGGGCCTATGGCTACACCTTC
CDR3: CASSDSKGAYGYTF

size: many
length: 14
V: TRBV9
D: TRBD1
J: TRBJ2-7
DNA: TGTGCCAGCAGCGACAGGGGAACAAGGTGCGAGCAGTACTTC
CDR3: CASSDRGTRCEQYF

size: many
length: 16
V: TRBV20-1
D: TRBD2
J: TRBJ2-2
DNA: TGCAGTGCTAGAGACTGGACTAGCGGGGAGACCGGGGAGCTGTTTTTT
CDR3: CSARDWTSGETGELFF

size: many
length: 16
V: TRBV7-2
D: -
J: TRBJ1-2
DNA: TGTGCCAGCAGGGGCCCGGGGGGGACGAGAAACTATGGCTACACCTTC
CDR3: CASRGPGGTRNYGYTF

size: many
length: 17
V: TRBV6-5
D: TRBD1
J: TRBJ2-6
DNA: TGTGCCAGCAGTTACCGGGACAGGTTCTCTGGGGCCAACGTCCTGACTTTC
CDR3: CASSYRDRFSGANVLTF

size: many
length: 14
V: TRBV6-2/TRBV6-3
D: -
J: TRBJ1-2
DNA: TGTGCCAGCAGTTACTCAGGCGGCGCCGATGGCTACACCTTC
CDR3: CASSYSGGADGYTF

size: many
length: 14
V: TRBV24-1
D: -
J: TRBJ1-2
DNA: TGTGCCACCAGTGCTCTGACAGGTCCGGGTGGCTACACCTTC
CDR3: CATSALTGPGGYTF

size: few
length: 15
V: TRBV14
D: TRBD1
J: TRBJ2-7
DNA: TGTGCCAGCAGCCGAGGACAGGGTGGTGGCTACGGGCAGTACTTC
CDR3: CASSRGQGGGYGQYF

size: -
length: 16
V: TRBV19
D: TRBD1
J: TRBJ2-2
DNA: TGTGCCAGCTCAAGGAGGACAGGGTGGAACACCGGGGAGCTGTTTTTT
CDR3: CASSRRTGWNTGELFF

size: many
length: 14
V: TRBV7-8
D: -
J: TRBJ2-5
DNA: TGTGCCAGCAGACTTCAGTTGGGGAGGGAGACCCAGTACTTC
CDR3: CASRLQLGRETQYF

size: many
length: 16
V: TRBV6-1
D: TRBD2
J: TRBJ2-7
DNA: TGTGCCAGCAGGGTGACTAGCGGGGGGAGCTCCTACGAGCAGTACTTC
CDR3: CASRVTSGGSSYEQYF

size: few
length: 15
V: TRBV19
D: -
J: TRBJ2-2
DNA: TGTGCCAGTACCTTAGGGAATAGTGACACCGGGGAGCTGTTTTTT
CDR3: CASTLGNSDTGELFF

size: many
length: 13
V: TRBV5-1
D: -
J: TRBJ2-7
DNA: TGCGCCAGCAGCTTGCGCCCCGACAAAGAGCAGTACTTC
CDR3: CASSLRPDKEQYF

size: many
length: 14
V: TRBV7-2
D: TRBD1
J: TRBJ1-1
DNA: TGTGCCAGCATCACCGACAGGGGCAACACTGAAGCTTTCTTT
CDR3: CASITDRGNTEAFF

size: many
length: 15
V: TRBV2
D: TRBD1
J: TRBJ2-5
DNA: TGTGCCAGCAGTTATCCCGGGACAGGGGCGGAGACCCAGTACTTC
CDR3: CASSYPGTGAETQYF

size: many
length: 14
V: TRBV7-2
D: -
J: TRBJ2-7
DNA: TGTGCCAGCAGTAAGAGATCCCACTCCTACGAGCAGTACTTC
CDR3: CASSKRSHSYEQYF

size: many
length: 13
V: TRBV6-1
D: -
J: TRBJ1-6
DNA: TGTGCCAGCTCGATAAAGGATAATTCACCCCTCCACTTT
CDR3: CASSIKDNSPLHF

size: many
length: 13
V: TRBV12-3/TRBV12-4
D: -
J: TRBJ1-2
DNA: TGTGCCAGCAGTTTTGGGGCCGGCAATGGCTACACCTTC
CDR3: CASSFGAGNGYTF

size: -
length: 19
V: TRBV12-3/TRBV12-4
D: TRBD2
J: TRBJ2-2
DNA: TGTGCCAGCAGTTGGTTCGGGACTAACGGCCCCGCGAACACCGGGGAGCTGTTTTTT
CDR3: CASSWFGTNGPANTGELFF

size: -
length: 16
V: TRBV5-1
D: TRBD1
J: TRBJ1-2
DNA: TGCGCCAGCAGGATCTGGGACAGGCAAGCTAACTATGGCTACACCTTC
CDR3: CASRIWDRQANYGYTF

size: -
length: 14
V: TRBV11-3
D: -
J: TRBJ2-5
DNA: TGTGCCAGCAGCTTAGTGGGGGGGCCCACGACCCAGTACTTC
CDR3: CASSLVGGPTTQYF

size: many
length: 13
V: TRBV19
D: -
J: TRBJ1-1
DNA: TGTGCCAGTAAGGGGGATCTGGACACTGAAGCTTTCTTT
CDR3: CASKGDLDTEAFF

size: many
length: 16
V: TRBV11-2
D: -
J: TRBJ2-4
DNA: TGTGCCAGCAGCATCCGGGGGGCAGGGGGCCTGGACATTAAGTACTTC
CDR3: CASSIRGAGGLDIKYF

size: few
length: 18
V: TRBV4-2
D: TRBD2
J: TRBJ2-5
DNA: TGTGCCAGCAGCCAAGAATTTCCTAGCGGGGGGGCTTTGGAGACCCAGTACTTC
CDR3: CASSQEFPSGGALETQYF

size: -
length: 14
V: TRBV7-9
D: -
J: TRBJ1-2
DNA: TGTGCCAGCAGAGAAAAGGGTATATCCTATGGCTACACCTTC
CDR3: CASREKGISYGYTF

size: -
length: 13
V: TRBV6-2/TRBV6-3
D: -
J: TRBJ1-1
DNA: TGTGCCAGCAGCTCGTTCCAGGGGACTGAAGCTTTCTTT
CDR3: CASSSFQGTEAFF

size: many
length: 15
V: TRBV6-5
D: -
J: TRBJ1-3
DNA: TGTGCCAGCAGTTACAGTGACAGACCTGGAAACACCATATATTTT
CDR3: CASSYSDRPGNTIYF

size: -
length: 14
V: TRBV11-2
D: -
J: TRBJ2-2
DNA: TGTGCCAGCAGCGTGGACCCGAACACCGGGGAGCTGTTTTTT
CDR3: CASSVDPNTGELFF

size: -
length: 16
V: TRBV6-1
D: -
J: TRBJ2-2
DNA: TGTGCCAGCAGTGAATCGGAGAGGACGGAAACCGGGGAGCTGTTTTTT
CDR3: CASSESERTETGELFF

size: few
length: 13
V: TRBV10-3
D: -
J: TRBJ1-2
DNA: TGTGCCACCCGGGGGTGGGGAAACTATGGCTACACCTTC
CDR3: CATRGWGNYGYTF

size: many
length: 15
V: TRBV25-1
D: TRBD1
J: TRBJ1-6
DNA: TGTGCCAGCAGTGAAAGCCCAGGGGGCGCGGGGCCCCTCCACTTT
CDR3: CASSESPGGAGPLHF

size: many
length: 14
V: TRBV19
D: TRBD1
J: TRBJ1-1
DNA: TGTGCCAGTAGCCGGACAGGGGAAGTCACTGAAGCTTTCTTT
CDR3: CASSRTGEVTEAFF

size: -
length: 12
V: TRBV15
D: TRBD2
J: TRBJ2-7
DNA: TGTGCCACTACGGGAGGGATCTACGAGCAGTACTTC
CDR3: CATTGGIYEQYF

size: many
length: 13
V: TRBV7-2
D: -
J: TRBJ1-1
DNA: TGTGCCAGCAGCTTATGGGCAGAAACTGAAGCTTTCTTT
CDR3: CASSLWAETEAFF

size: many
length: 15
V: TRBV28
D: TRBD1
J: TRBJ2-2
DNA: TGTGCCAGCCTTGACAGGGGGCAAATAACCGGGGAGCTGTTTTTT
CDR3: CASLDRGQITGELFF

size: -
length: 13
V: TRBV18
D: -
J: TRBJ2-7
DNA: TGTGCCAGCTCACCACAGGAGGGTGGCGAGCAGTACTTC
CDR3: CASSPQEGGEQYF

size: many
length: 13
V: TRBV20-1
D: -
J: TRBJ1-1
DNA: TGCAGTGCTTCCCGGACAGCGGATACTGAAGCTTTCTTT
CDR3: CSASRTADTEAFF

size: -
length: 14
V: TRBV6-1
D: TRBD1
J: TRBJ1-1
DNA: TGTGCCAGCCGGGACAGGGAAATCGGCACTGAAGCTTTCTTT
CDR3: CASRDREIGTEAFF

size: many
length: 14
V: TRBV5-4
D: TRBD1
J: TRBJ1-1
DNA: TGTGCCACAACCGGGACAGGAGTCAATACTGAAGCTTTCTTT
CDR3: CATTGTGVNTEAFF

size: many
length: 14
V: TRBV13
D: -
J: TRBJ1-5
DNA: TGTGCCAGCAGCTTGGGCAGGACCAATCAGCCCCAGCATTTT
CDR3: CASSLGRTNQPQHF